A single sample is the source of the 14 T cell receptor beta chains below, sequenced in a study of cytomegalovirus exposure and HLA in healthy donors. It was with 60 Vbeta and 13 Jbeta primers that the PCR ran. Generated by immunoSEQ multiplex PCR, the TCRdb table keeps only in-frame clones and is missing some. The repertoire holds 85,000 to 100,000 clones, around three quarters seen once, with around 6.7% in the top ten. Sequencing was carried out using PBMCs. Source of these receptors: a man aged 25 to 45 in good health and CMV-seronegative.

This rearrangement joins TRBV4-1 to TRBJ2-1; 12 nucleotides line up with TRBD1. J was trimmed by 7 bases and V by 4 bases; bases with no gene match: 11. The CDR3 runs to 17 residues. Germline assignment: CDR1 MGHRA and CDR2 YSYEKL. CDR3 DNA: TGCGCCAGCAGCCTCCGTCCGGGACAGGGGGCCTGGAATGAGCAGTTCTTC. Its protein is CASSLRPGQGAWNEQFF.

The V and J genes are TRBV10-2 and TRBJ1-4; D ambiguous. V was clipped by 1 base and J by 7 bases, with 10 bases between them. Per germline, CDR1 WSHSY and CDR2 SAAADI. The CDR3 runs 14 residues. The CDR3 region is CASSEFPHSEKLFF. The CDR3 DNA reads TGCGCCAGCAGTGAGTTCCCCCACAGTGAAAAACTGTTTTTT.

In nucleotides, the CDR3 is TGTGCCACCAACGGGGGGCCTGAAGCTTTCTTT. Encoded protein: CATNGGPEAFF. The chain combines TRBV11-2 with TRBJ1-1; a weak D match, TRBD1 (6 bases). V lost 10 bases and J 6 bases, leaving 12 bases between the germline ends. This CDR3 is built from 11 residues. The germline gives CDR1 SGHAT, CDR2 FQNNGV.

The rearrangement links TRBV10-2 to TRBJ2-1, with D unclear. V dropped 10 bases and J dropped 7 bases, with 8 bases sitting between them. This CDR3 is 10 amino acids long. Germline V gives CDR1 WSHSY, CDR2 SAAADI. The CDR3 sequence is CATEANEQFF. DNA for the CDR3: TGCGCCACGGAAGCGAATGAGCAGTTCTTC.

The J gene is TRBJ2-5, the V gene TRBV30; D ambiguous. The CDR3 is 11 residues long. Trimming cost V 3 bases and J 3 bases, with 5 bases left between them. From germline, CDR1 is GTSNPN and CDR2 SVGIG (reference sequence). CDR3 DNA sequence: TGTGCCTGGAGCGGAGAAGAGACCCAGTACTTC. It encodes CAWSGEETQYF.

The gene calls are TRBV5-8 and TRBJ1-5; tentatively, D is TRBD1 (5 bases). Trimming shortened V by 2 bases and J by 0 bases, and 12 bases separated the two germline ends. From germline, CDR1 is SGHTS and CDR2 YDEGEE. CDR3 length: 16 amino acids. CDR3 residues: CASSFVKGYSNQPQHF. The DNA for the CDR3 is TGTGCCAGCAGCTTCGTGAAGGGGTATAGCAATCAGCCCCAGCATTTT.

The chain recombines TRBV5-1 with TRBJ2-7; TRBD1 is a possible D gene (6 bases). CDR1 SGHRS and CDR2 YFSETQ come from the germline V gene. There are 14 residues in the CDR3. With 4 bases removed from V and 3 bases from J, the gap between germline ends came to 14 bases. DNA of the CDR3: TGCGCCAGCAGCCCCACAGGGAATCACTACGAGCAGTACTTC. Translated: CASSPTGNHYEQYF.

This chain's CDR3 is CASSRGHSSGNTIYF. DNA of the CDR3: TGTGCCAGCAGTCGCGGACACTCCTCTGGAAACACCATATATTTT. V and J are TRBV6-5 and TRBJ1-3; TRBD1 is a possible D gene (5 bases). The germline V gene encodes CDR1 MNHEY and CDR2 SVGAGI. The CDR3 runs 15 residues. V lost 5 bases and J lost 0, with 11 bases in between.

This clone has a single count. The chain recombines TRBV6-1 with TRBJ2-6, with D tentatively TRBD1 (5 bases). V was shortened by 6 bases and J by 3 bases, with 9 bases between the two germline ends. The CDR3 contains 14 residues. From germline, CDR1 is MNHNS and CDR2 SASEGT. The CDR3 loop reads CASRSGFGANVLTF. The CDR3 region has the DNA TGTGCCAGCAGGTCAGGGTTTGGGGCCAACGTCCTGACTTTC.

This chain joins TRBV28 and TRBJ1-5; the match to TRBD1 covers 12 bases. The CDR3 extends over 18 amino acids. J lost 2 bases, V lost 5 bases, and 10 bases had no gene match. The germline V gene has CDR1 MDHEN and CDR2 SYDVKM. The CDR3 here is CASSPGTGGATGNQPQHF. The CDR3 region has the DNA TGTGCCAGCAGTCCCGGGACAGGGGGCGCGACGGGCAATCAGCCCCAGCATTTT.

J is TRBJ2-1 and V is TRBV5-6; 9 bases are a match to TRBD1. Germline trimming cut 4 bases from V and 3 bases from J; bases unmatched to any gene: 2. CDR1 is SGHDT and CDR2 is YYEEEE in the germline V gene. The CDR3 length is 14 residues. The CDR3 region has the DNA TGTGCCAGCAGCCTGACAGGGGGCTACAATGAGCAGTTCTTC. Its translation: CASSLTGGYNEQFF.

Here the CDR3 reads CAIREDSLNTEAFF. As DNA, the CDR3 is TGTGCCATCAGGGAGGACAGCTTGAACACTGAAGCTTTCTTT. This rearrangement joins TRBV10-3 to TRBJ1-1; TRBD1 might be the D (6 bases). The V end was cut by 6 bases, the J end by 0 bases, with 11 bases between. The germline V gene has CDR1 ENHRY and CDR2 SYGVKD. This CDR3 spans 14 amino acids.

The chain joins TRBV28 to TRBJ2-5; D gene unclear. Per germline, CDR1 MDHEN and CDR2 SYDVKM. V gave up 7 bases and J gave up 5 bases, with 8 bases separating them. This CDR3 is built from 11 residues. For the CDR3, the DNA is TGTGCCAGCAAAAACTGGGAGACCCAGTACTTC. Translation: CASKNWETQYF.

The rearrangement joins TRBV7-2 to TRBJ1-5; D unresolved. The CDR3 is 12 amino acids. The germline CDR1 and CDR2 sequences are SGHTA and FQGNSA. Between the trimmed V and J ends, which lost 1 base and 12 bases, there was a span of 10 bases. CDR3 DNA: TGTGCCAGCAGCTTAGGGAGTGGTGACCAGCATTTT. It yields the protein CASSLGSGDQHF.